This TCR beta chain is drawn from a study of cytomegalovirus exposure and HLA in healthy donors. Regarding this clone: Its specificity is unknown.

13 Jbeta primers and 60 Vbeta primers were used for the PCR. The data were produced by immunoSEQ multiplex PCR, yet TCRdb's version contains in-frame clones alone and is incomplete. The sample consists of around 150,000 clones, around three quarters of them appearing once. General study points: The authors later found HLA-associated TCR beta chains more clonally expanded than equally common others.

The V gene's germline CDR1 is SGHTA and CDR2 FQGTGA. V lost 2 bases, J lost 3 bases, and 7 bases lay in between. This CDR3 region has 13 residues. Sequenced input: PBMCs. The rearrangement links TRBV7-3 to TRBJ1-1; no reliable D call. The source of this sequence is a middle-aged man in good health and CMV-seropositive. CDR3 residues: CASSLEADTEAFF. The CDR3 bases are TGTGCCAGCAGCTTAGAGGCCGACACTGAAGCTTTCTTT. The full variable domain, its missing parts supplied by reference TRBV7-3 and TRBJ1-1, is GAGVSQTPSNKVTEKGKYVELRCDPISGHTALYWYRQSLGQGPEFLIYFQGTGAADDSGLPNDRFFAVRPEGSVSTLKIQRTERGDSAVYLCASSLEADTEAFFGQGTRLTVV.